This T cell receptor beta chain was recorded in a study of blood T cell repertoires in COVID-19. For the study at large: Material from acute and convalescent COVID-19 was sourced from the United States, Italy and Spain.

The CDR3 covers 19 residues. Germline V gene data show CDR1 as MDHEN and CDR2 as SYDVKM. Unmatched junction bases numbered 16, after V lost 6 bases and J lost 3 bases. Data came from immunoSEQ multiplex PCR; TCRdb stores just in-frame clones and leaves some out. The sample holds about 42,000 clones, roughly 88% seen once. The TCR sequence derives from a human donor in a cohort sampled during active COVID-19. This chain uses TRBV28 with TRBJ2-6; 8 nucleotides match TRBD2. The sample consisted of peripheral blood. In DNA form, the CDR3 reads TGTGCCAGCAGCCCCGAATTTGGGGCGGGGGGCTTTGGGGCCAACGTCCTGACTTTC. Translating gives CASSPEFGAGGFGANVLTF.